Listed here are 13 T cell receptor beta chains from one sample, sequenced in a study of T cell repertoires in cytomegalovirus infection. TCRdb called the reads again in MiXCR, with one record for every CDR3 protein. The sample shows more than 650,000 distinct CDR3 sequences, roughly 36% of them seen only once. Material for sequencing was PBMCs. The source is a human donor in good health (CMV status not recorded). Some clones in this sample may be carry-over from other donors' samples.

Comment on this clonotype: It is likely a read error, because the conserved phenylalanine at the end of the CDR3 is missing. For the CDR3, the DNA is TGTGCCAGCAGCTTAGCGCGATTTGCAGGAATCAACACTGAAGCTTTCTTG. Translated, it gives CASSLARFAGINTEAFL. The chain has TRBV7-8 and TRBJ1-1, with D unresolved. V lost 0 bases and J lost 2, with 16 bases in between. The CDR3 sequence is 17 residues long. The germline CDR1 and CDR2 sequences are SGHVS and FQNEAQ.

This clonotype was counted many times. The genes are TRBV7-2 and TRBJ2-3; 10 bases match TRBD2. V lost 4 bases and J lost 5; bases outside the gene matches: 6. The germline V gene has CDR1 SGHTA and CDR2 FQGNSA. This CDR3 contains 15 residues. The CDR3 DNA reads TGTGCCAGCAGCTCTAGCGGGAGTAAAGGAGATACGCAGTATTTT. Translated, it gives CASSSSGSKGDTQYF.

Notes on this clonotype: Since a much larger clone is just one base distant, this may be a read error. The chain is built from TRBV7-2 and TRBJ1-3; 8 positions agree with TRBD1. J was trimmed by 2 bases and V by 3 bases; bases with no gene match: 6. The CDR3 length is 16 residues. Germline lookup yields CDR1 SGHTA and CDR2 FQGNSA. CDR3 DNA sequence: TGTGCCAGCAGCTTGCCGGGACAGGTGGCTGGAAACACCATATATTTT. Translating gives CASSLPGQVAGNTIYF.

Comments on this clonotype: It is likely a read error, because the conserved phenylalanine at the end of the CDR3 is missing. The chain uses TRBV11-2 and TRBJ1-2, with D perhaps TRBD1 (5 bases). The CDR3 spans 12 residues. Trimming stripped 1 base from V and 8 bases from J, with 8 bases between. Germline V lookup: CDR1 SGHAT, CDR2 FQNNGV. The CDR3 spells CASSLVAGGYTL. The CDR3 region has the DNA TGTGCCAGCAGCTTAGTTGCAGGGGGCTACACCTTA.

The V call is TRBV28, the J call TRBJ1-2; D is uncertain. The germline gives CDR1 MDHEN, CDR2 SYDVKM. Deletions cut 6 bases from V and 4 bases from J, with 12 bases between. The length of the CDR3 is 13 residues. The CDR3 coding sequence is TGTGCCAGCAGCCCCCTGGATCCCTATGGCTACACCTTC. This sequence encodes CASSPLDPYGYTF.

This clonotype has only a few counts. J is TRBJ1-1 and V is TRBV4-1, with D possibly TRBD1 on 6 matching bases. The CDR3 loop spans 15 amino acids. Looked up from germline, CDR1 is MGHRA and CDR2 is YSYEKL. V dropped 1 base and J dropped 0 bases, with 9 bases sitting between them. CDR3 DNA sequence: TGCGCCAGCAGCCAAGGGACAGACTTGAACACTGAAGCTTTCTTT. It specifies CASSQGTDLNTEAFF.

The rearrangement joins TRBV20-1 to TRBJ2-1, with D possibly matching TRBD2 (5 bases). The germline CDR1 and CDR2 sequences are DFQATT and SNEGSKA (reference sequence). The CDR3 is 14 amino acids. V lost 3 bases, J lost 2 bases, and 11 bases lay in between. Written as DNA, the CDR3 is TGCAGTGCTAGCGGGATCCCCGCCTACAATGAGCAGTTCTTC. Protein: CSASGIPAYNEQFF.

This clonotype is a singleton in its sample. The rearrangement joins TRBV6-5 to TRBJ2-1, with TRBD2 identical over 10 bases. V was clipped by 8 bases and J by 2 bases; unmatched bases: 6. The CDR3 length is 15 residues. The V gene's germline CDR1 is MNHEY and CDR2 SVGAGI. CDR3 loop: CASRSSGSTYNEQFF. For the CDR3, the DNA is TGTGCCAGCCGATCTAGCGGGAGCACCTACAATGAGCAGTTCTTC.

In this sample, this clonotype turned up a few times. The rearrangement joins TRBV5-1 to TRBJ1-2, with unresolved D. Trimming shortened V by 0 bases and J by 3 bases, and 9 bases separated the two germline ends. This CDR3 region has 14 residues. Germline lookup yields CDR1 SGHRS and CDR2 YFSETQ. Written as DNA, the CDR3 is TGCGCCAGCAGCTTGGTGGGAATGGACTATGGCTACACCTTC. Translation gives CASSLVGMDYGYTF.

In its sample, this clonotype was seen many times. The rearrangement uses TRBV7-8 and TRBJ2-3; TRBD2 aligns across 7 bases. The CDR3 is made up of 14 amino acids. V lost 5 bases to trimming and J lost 0 bases; unmatched junction nucleotides: 2. Germline CDR1 and CDR2: SGHVS and FQNEAQ. In DNA, the CDR3 is TGTGCCAGCAGCCTTAGCGGGAGCACAGATACGCAGTATTTT. This codes for CASSLSGSTDTQYF. Filled out from reference TRBV7-8 and TRBJ2-3, the complete variable domain reads GAGVSQSPRYKVAKRGQDVALRCDPISGHVSLFWYQQALGQGPEFLTYFQNEAQLDKSGLPSDRFFAERPEGSVSTLKIQRTQQEDSAVYLCASSLSGSTDTQYFGPGTRLTVL.

This clonotype has more than one count but fewer than ten. The chain joins TRBV12-3 or TRBV12-4 to TRBJ2-2; D perhaps matches TRBD1 (5 bases). Trimming took 1 base from V and 7 from J, leaving 13 bases between them. The CDR3 is made up of 15 amino acids. The CDR3 loop reads CASSLVARADGELFF. The CDR3 DNA sequence: TGTGCCAGCAGTTTAGTGGCCAGGGCCGACGGGGAGCTGTTTTTT.

This clonotype was counted only a few times. The chain combines TRBV7-6 with TRBJ1-2; unclear D gene. Germline CDR1 SGHVS, CDR2 FNYEAQ. V gave up 2 bases and J gave up 7 bases, with 20 bases separating them. There are 16 residues in the CDR3. CDR3 nucleotides: TGTGCCAGCAGCTTACTAGCCAGCCCCACGGACGGTGGCTACACCTTC. Amino acids: CASSLLASPTDGGYTF.

The genes are TRBV6-6 and TRBJ2-1; 9 bases are shared with TRBD2. The CDR3 length is 15 residues. V was pared by 10 bases and J by 1 base, with 8 bases of the junction left unmatched. Germline V CDR1 and CDR2: MNHNY, SVGAGI (reference sequence). The DNA of the CDR3 is TGTGCCACTCTTAGCGGGAGACAATCCTACAATGAGCAGTTCTTC. Amino acids: CATLSGRQSYNEQFF.